One and the same sample provided the 23 T cell receptor beta chains below, sequenced in a study of cytomegalovirus exposure and HLA in healthy donors. This PCR relied on a set of 60 Vbeta primers and 13 Jbeta primers. Method: immunoSEQ multiplex PCR; TCRdb's copy keeps in-frame clones and lacks some. The repertoire holds 74,000 or so clones, over 70% seen once, with 2.5% to 3.5% in the top ten. Sequencing was carried out using PBMCs. The receptors come from a man in his forties or fifties in good health and CMV-seropositive.

The J gene is TRBJ2-2, the V gene TRBV4-1; 9 bases fit TRBD2. The CDR3 sequence is 15 residues long. Germline V gene data show CDR1 as MGHRA and CDR2 as YSYEKL. The ends lost 5 bases at V and 4 bases at J; junction bases unmatched: 5. CDR3 bases: TGCGCCAGCAGCGGGCTAGCGGGGCTCACCGGGGAGCTGTTTTTT. It codes for CASSGLAGLTGELFF.

This clone was observed a handful of times. This chain uses TRBV10-3 with TRBJ1-5, with D unresolved. The CDR3 has 14 amino acids. V was clipped by 2 bases and J by 1 base, with 6 bases between them. CDR1 is ENHRY, CDR2 SYGVKD, per germline. For the CDR3, the DNA is TGTGCCATCAGTGAGGGAGCAAGCAATCAGCCCCAGCATTTT. Translation: CAISEGASNQPQHF.

The V call is TRBV19, the J call TRBJ2-6; possibly TRBD1 for D (5 bases). Trimming cost V 7 bases and J 4 bases, with 14 bases left between them. This CDR3 spans 15 amino acids. CDR1 is LNHDA and CDR2 is SQIVND in the germline V gene (reference sequence). The CDR3 reads CASKDTPAGANVLTF. CDR3 DNA: TGTGCCAGTAAGGACACGCCGGCCGGGGCCAACGTCCTGACTTTC.

The rearrangement links TRBV6-5 to TRBJ2-1, with TRBD2 matching 11 bases. The CDR3 runs to 13 residues. Per the germline V gene, CDR1 is MNHEY and CDR2 is SVGAGI. Losses at the gene ends were 6 bases for V and 9 bases for J; bases not matched to a gene: 4. DNA of the CDR3: TGTGCCAGCAGCCGACTAGCGGGAATTGAGCAGTTCTTC. It encodes CASSRLAGIEQFF.

The rearrangement uses TRBV7-2 and TRBJ2-5; TRBD2 aligns across 13 bases. V was pared by 5 bases and J by 5 bases, with 8 bases of the junction left unmatched. The CDR3 has 16 residues. Germline V gene data show CDR1 as SGHTA and CDR2 as FQGNSA. As DNA, the CDR3 is TGTGCCAGCAGCCTGGGACTAGCGGGGAAAAGGGAGACCCAGTACTTC. Its protein is CASSLGLAGKRETQYF.

This clone has only a few counts. Here the CDR3 DNA reads TGTGCCAGCGCAGTGGCTGAGGCCGAAGCTTTCTTT. This sequence encodes CASAVAEAEAFF. This chain uses TRBV11-3 with TRBJ1-1; D is unresolved. The CDR3 extends over 12 amino acids. The V gene lost 8 bases and the J gene lost 8 bases, with 15 bases spanning the gap. Germline V gene data show CDR1 as SGHNT and CDR2 as YENEEA.

The CDR3 DNA reads TGCGCCAGCAGCCGACCGGGACAGGGTGGCAATGAGCAGTTCTTC. It specifies CASSRPGQGGNEQFF. V gene TRBV4-1 combines with J gene TRBJ2-1, with 9 nucleotides matching TRBD1. This CDR3 is built from 15 residues. V shed 4 bases and J 6 bases; nucleotides not matched to a gene: 7. Germline values: CDR1 MGHRA, CDR2 YSYEKL.

V usage is TRBV5-1 and J usage is TRBJ2-3; D gene ambiguous. Trimming left V 4 bases short and J 4 bases short, with 7 bases between. Germline V lookup: CDR1 SGHRS, CDR2 YFSETQ. The CDR3 spans 12 residues. The CDR3 DNA sequence: TGCGCCAGCAGCCCGCCGGCAGATACGCAGTATTTT. It is translated as CASSPPADTQYF.

This chain connects TRBV2 to TRBJ2-5; 9 bases map to TRBD1. V shed 4 bases and J 1 base; nucleotides not matched to a gene: 1. Germline V lookup: CDR1 SNHLY, CDR2 FYNNEI. This CDR3 spans 14 amino acids. CDR3 region: CASSGQGVQETQYF. CDR3 sequence (DNA): TGTGCCAGCAGTGGACAGGGGGTCCAAGAGACCCAGTACTTC.

This clone was counted a few times. CDR3: CASSAQGGDTQYF. CDR3 in DNA: TGTGCCAGCAGTGCCCAGGGAGGAGATACGCAGTATTTT. The J gene is TRBJ2-3, the V gene TRBV6-4, with a tentative D call TRBD2 (6 bases). The CDR3 has 13 amino acids. V was cut by 4 bases and J by 5 bases, with 10 bases left in between. The germline V gene encodes CDR1 MRHNA and CDR2 SNTAGT.

This clone was seen a handful of times. This chain uses TRBV5-1 with TRBJ1-1; 8 nucleotides line up with TRBD1. This CDR3 spans 14 amino acids. The germline CDR1 and CDR2 sequences are SGHRS and YFSETQ. Trimming removed 4 bases from V and 9 bases from J; junction bases left unmatched: 11. CDR3 sequence reads: CASSQGQGGTQAFF. In DNA, the CDR3 is TGCGCCAGCAGCCAAGGACAGGGTGGGACACAAGCTTTCTTT. The entire variable domain, with the rest obtained from reference TRBV5-1 and TRBJ1-1, is as follows: KAGVTQTPRYLIKTRGQQVTLSCSPISGHRSVSWYQQTPGQGLQFLFEYFSETQRNKGNFPGRFSGRQFSNSRSEMNVSTLELGDSALYLCASSQGQGGTQAFFGQGTRLTVV.

This rearrangement joins TRBV19 to TRBJ1-5; 7 positions match TRBD1. Germline V gene data show CDR1 as LNHDA and CDR2 as SQIVND (reference sequence). Trimming cost V 4 bases and J 4 bases; bases outside gene matches: 4. The CDR3 extends over 14 amino acids. CDR3 sequence reads: CASSRTGDNQPQHF. The CDR3, as DNA: TGTGCCAGTAGTAGGACAGGAGATAATCAGCCCCAGCATTTT.

The chain is built from TRBV19 and TRBJ2-7; maybe TRBD2 (6 bases). Trimming took off 5 bases at V and 3 bases at J, with 8 bases between the two ends. This CDR3 comprises 12 residues. In germline, CDR1 is LNHDA, CDR2 SQIVND (reference sequence). CDR3 DNA: TGTGCCAGTAGTGGGACTCACTACGAGCAGTACTTC. The encoded protein is CASSGTHYEQYF.

This CDR3 is CASSPTQGAPGNTIYF. The CDR3 coding sequence is TGTGCCAGCAGCCCTACACAGGGGGCGCCCGGAAACACCATATATTTT. The chain is built from TRBV7-2 and TRBJ1-3; 9 nucleotides align to TRBD1. Trimming took 5 bases from V and 4 from J; bases not matched to a gene: 9. Germline V lookup: CDR1 SGHTA, CDR2 FQGNSA. The CDR3 has 16 amino acids.

This chain connects TRBV11-2 to TRBJ1-2; D is uncertain. The CDR3 length is 15 residues. Germline CDR1 and CDR2: SGHAT and FQNNGV. V was pared by 5 bases and J by 0 bases, with 13 bases between. Written as DNA, the CDR3 is TGTGCCAGCAGCCCGTCATCGAGAGCTAACTATGGCTACACCTTC. It specifies CASSPSSRANYGYTF.

The chain has TRBV4-1 and TRBJ1-5, with D unclear. With 4 bases removed from V and 0 bases from J, the gap between germline ends came to 10 bases. Germline V lookup: CDR1 MGHRA, CDR2 YSYEKL. The CDR3 spans 15 residues. Here the CDR3 reads CASSRERNSNQPQHF. CDR3 DNA: TGCGCCAGCAGCCGGGAGAGGAATAGCAATCAGCCCCAGCATTTT.

This chain links TRBV12-5 with TRBJ1-1; D unclear. This CDR3 is 13 amino acids long. Trimming took 5 bases from V and 3 from J, leaving 10 bases between them. CDR1 is LGHNT, CDR2 FRNRAP, per germline. The CDR3: CASGTARDTEAFF. CDR3 in DNA: TGTGCTAGTGGTACCGCACGGGACACTGAAGCTTTCTTT.

V usage is TRBV11-3 and J usage is TRBJ1-2, with 9 bases identical to TRBD1. The length of the CDR3 is 17 residues. Germline-derived CDR1 and CDR2 are SGHNT and YENEEA. V lost 1 base and J lost 3; bases outside the gene matches: 9. The CDR3 region is CASSLGARDREDYGYTF. The CDR3 nucleotides read TGTGCCAGCAGCTTAGGGGCCCGGGACAGGGAAGACTATGGCTACACCTTC.

This clone appeared a few times. The chain employs TRBV7-9 and TRBJ2-7; D gene uncertain. The CDR3 has 13 amino acids. Germline CDR1 is SEHNR and CDR2 is FQNEAQ (reference sequence). V gave up 6 bases and J gave up 5 bases, with 14 bases separating them. The CDR3 bases are TGTGCCAGCAGTCCGGGTCTTGCAAACGAGCAGTACTTC. It is translated as CASSPGLANEQYF.

The CDR3 loop reads CASSIDPGTGAKNIQYF. The DNA of the CDR3 is TGTGCCAGTAGTATAGATCCAGGGACAGGGGCCAAAAACATTCAGTACTTC. The chain carries TRBV19 and TRBJ2-4, with 9 bases matching TRBD1. The CDR3 has 17 residues. Germline CDR1 and CDR2: LNHDA and SQIVND (reference sequence). Losses at the gene ends were 0 bases for V and 1 base for J; bases not matched to a gene: 4.

The genes are TRBV4-3 and TRBJ2-7, with D hard to call. The germline V gene encodes CDR1 LGHNA and CDR2 YSLEER. V lost 0 bases to trimming and J lost 2 bases, with 11 bases between them. CDR3 length equals 15 residues. CDR3 DNA: TGCGCCAGCAGCCAAGAATCAGGAAACACCTACGAGCAGTACTTC. It specifies CASSQESGNTYEQYF.

The chain employs TRBV7-3 and TRBJ2-3; weak D call: TRBD2 (6 bases). Trimming stripped 5 bases from V and 8 bases from J, with 17 bases between. The CDR3 has 14 amino acids. The germline V gene has CDR1 SGHTA and CDR2 FQGTGA. CDR3 sequence: CASSQSRDFGTQYF. CDR3 coding DNA: TGTGCCAGCAGCCAGTCCCGGGACTTTGGTACGCAGTATTTT.

The chain combines TRBV5-1 with TRBJ2-3, with D possibly TRBD1 on 6 matching bases. The CDR3 extends over 16 amino acids. The V gene's germline CDR1 is SGHRS and CDR2 YFSETQ. V was shortened by 1 base and J by 4 bases, with 16 bases between the two germline ends. The CDR3 loop is CASSLKGVVVPDTQYF. The CDR3 nucleotides read TGCGCCAGCAGCTTGAAGGGGGTAGTTGTCCCAGATACGCAGTATTTT. Drawing the rest from reference TRBV5-1 and TRBJ2-3, the complete variable domain is KAGVTQTPRYLIKTRGQQVTLSCSPISGHRSVSWYQQTPGQGLQFLFEYFSETQRNKGNFPGRFSGRQFSNSRSEMNVSTLELGDSALYLCASSLKGVVVPDTQYFGPGTRLTVL.